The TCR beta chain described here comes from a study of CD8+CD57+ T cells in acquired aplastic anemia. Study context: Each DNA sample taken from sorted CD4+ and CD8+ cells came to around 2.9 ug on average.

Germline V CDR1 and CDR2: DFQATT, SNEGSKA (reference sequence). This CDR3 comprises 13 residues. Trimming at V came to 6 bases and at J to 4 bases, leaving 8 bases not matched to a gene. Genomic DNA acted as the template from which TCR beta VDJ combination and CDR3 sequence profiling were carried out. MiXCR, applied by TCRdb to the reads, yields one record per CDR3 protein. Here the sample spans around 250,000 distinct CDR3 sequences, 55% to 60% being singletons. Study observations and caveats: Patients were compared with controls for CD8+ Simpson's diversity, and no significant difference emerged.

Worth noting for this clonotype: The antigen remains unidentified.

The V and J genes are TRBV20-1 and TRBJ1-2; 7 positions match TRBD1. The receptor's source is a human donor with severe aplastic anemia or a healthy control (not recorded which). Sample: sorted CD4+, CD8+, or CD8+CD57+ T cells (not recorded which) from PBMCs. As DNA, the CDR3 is TGCAGTGCAATTTCGGGACAGCTCTATGGCTACACCTTC. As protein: CSAISGQLYGYTF.